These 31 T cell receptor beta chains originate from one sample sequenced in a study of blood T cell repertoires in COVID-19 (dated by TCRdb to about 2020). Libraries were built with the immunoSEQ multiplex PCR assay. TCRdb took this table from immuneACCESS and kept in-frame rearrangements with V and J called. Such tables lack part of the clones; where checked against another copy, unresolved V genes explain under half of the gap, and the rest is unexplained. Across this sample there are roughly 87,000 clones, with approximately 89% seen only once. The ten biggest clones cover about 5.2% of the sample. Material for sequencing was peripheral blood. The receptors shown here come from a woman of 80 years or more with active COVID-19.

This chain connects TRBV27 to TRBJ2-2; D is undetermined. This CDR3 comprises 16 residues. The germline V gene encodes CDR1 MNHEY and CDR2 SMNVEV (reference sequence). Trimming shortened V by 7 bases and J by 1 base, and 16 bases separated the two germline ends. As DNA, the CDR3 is TGTGCCAGCACCGTTCATTCCCGACTGAACACCGGGGAGCTGTTTTTT. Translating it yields CASTVHSRLNTGELFF.

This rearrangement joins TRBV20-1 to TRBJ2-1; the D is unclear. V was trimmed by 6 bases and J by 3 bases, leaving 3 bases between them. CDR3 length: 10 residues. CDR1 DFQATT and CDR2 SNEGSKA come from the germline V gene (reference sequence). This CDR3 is CSASYNEQFF. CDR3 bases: TGCAGTGCCAGCTACAATGAGCAGTTCTTC.

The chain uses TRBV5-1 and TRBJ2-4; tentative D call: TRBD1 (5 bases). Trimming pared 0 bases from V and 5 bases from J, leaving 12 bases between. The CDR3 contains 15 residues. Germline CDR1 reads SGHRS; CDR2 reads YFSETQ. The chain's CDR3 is CASSLAGRVENIQYF. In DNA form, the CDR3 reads TGCGCCAGCAGCTTGGCCGGCAGGGTAGAAAACATTCAGTACTTC.

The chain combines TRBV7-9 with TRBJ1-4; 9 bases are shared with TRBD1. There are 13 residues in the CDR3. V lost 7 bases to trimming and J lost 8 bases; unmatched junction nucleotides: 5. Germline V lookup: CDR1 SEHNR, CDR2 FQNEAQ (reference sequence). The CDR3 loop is CASMTGGDEKLFF. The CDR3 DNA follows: TGTGCCAGCATGACAGGGGGAGACGAAAAACTGTTTTTT. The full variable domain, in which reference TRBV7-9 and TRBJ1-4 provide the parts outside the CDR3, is DTGVSQNPRHKITKRGQNVTFRCDPISEHNRLYWYRQTLGQGPEFLTYFQNEAQLEKSRLLSDRFSAERPKGSFSTLEIQRTEQGDSAMYLCASMTGGDEKLFFGSGTQLSVL.

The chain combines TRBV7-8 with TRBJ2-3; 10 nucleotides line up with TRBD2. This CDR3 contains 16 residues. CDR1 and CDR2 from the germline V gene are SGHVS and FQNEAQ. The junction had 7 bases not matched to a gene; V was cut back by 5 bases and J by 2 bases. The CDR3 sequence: CASSPLSGRPTDTQYF. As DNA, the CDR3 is TGTGCCAGCAGCCCTCTTAGCGGGAGGCCCACAGATACGCAGTATTTT.

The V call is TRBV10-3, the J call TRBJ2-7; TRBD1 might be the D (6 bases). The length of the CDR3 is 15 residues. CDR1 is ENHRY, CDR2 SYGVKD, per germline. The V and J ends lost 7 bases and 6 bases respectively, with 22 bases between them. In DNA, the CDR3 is TGTGCCATCACTAGCACCGGCACAGGGAAGGGCGAGCAGTACTTC. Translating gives CAITSTGTGKGEQYF.

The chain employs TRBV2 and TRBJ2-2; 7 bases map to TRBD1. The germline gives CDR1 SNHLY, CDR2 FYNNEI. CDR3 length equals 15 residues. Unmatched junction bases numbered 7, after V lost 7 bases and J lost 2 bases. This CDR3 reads CASTTGVINTGELFF. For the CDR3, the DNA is TGTGCCAGCACTACAGGGGTAATCAACACCGGGGAGCTGTTTTTT.

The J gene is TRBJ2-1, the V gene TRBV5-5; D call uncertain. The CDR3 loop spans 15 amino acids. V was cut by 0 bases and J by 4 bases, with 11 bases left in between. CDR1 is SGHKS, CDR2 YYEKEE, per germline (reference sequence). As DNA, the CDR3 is TGTGCCAGCAGCTTGGTTCTACCTTCATACAATGAGCAGTTCTTC. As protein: CASSLVLPSYNEQFF.

Here the CDR3 reads CASSPGGSYNEQFF. CDR3 DNA sequence: TGTGCCAGCAGCCCCGGAGGGAGCTACAATGAGCAGTTCTTC. The V and J genes are TRBV11-3 and TRBJ2-1, with TRBD2 as a possible D gene (6 bases). Looked up from germline, CDR1 is SGHNT and CDR2 is YENEEA. Trimming pared 5 bases from V and 3 bases from J, leaving 11 bases between. This CDR3 spans 14 amino acids.

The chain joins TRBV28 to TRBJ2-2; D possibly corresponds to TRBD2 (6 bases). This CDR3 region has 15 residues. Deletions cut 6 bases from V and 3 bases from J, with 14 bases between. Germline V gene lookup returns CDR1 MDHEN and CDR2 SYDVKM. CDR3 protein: CASSLRDSHTGELFF. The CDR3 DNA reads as TGTGCCAGCAGCCTCCGGGACTCCCACACCGGGGAGCTGTTTTTT.

The CDR3 nucleotides read TGTGCCAGCCCACCCAGCGGGAGTGATACGCAGTATTTT. It specifies CASPPSGSDTQYF. The chain joins TRBV7-9 to TRBJ2-3; 8 nucleotides agree with TRBD2. Trimming at V came to 8 bases and at J to 6 bases, leaving 7 bases not matched to a gene. Germline values: CDR1 SEHNR, CDR2 FQNEAQ (reference sequence). This CDR3 is 13 amino acids long.

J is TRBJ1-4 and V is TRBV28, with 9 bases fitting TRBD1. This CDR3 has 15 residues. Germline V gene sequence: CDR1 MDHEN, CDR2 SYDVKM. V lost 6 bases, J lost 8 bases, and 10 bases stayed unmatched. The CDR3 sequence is CASRLPGQGGEKLFF. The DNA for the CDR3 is TGTGCCAGCAGACTCCCGGGACAGGGAGGGGAAAAACTGTTTTTT.

The CDR3: CASSFNIPGLASYNEQFF. In DNA, the CDR3 is TGTGCCAGCAGCTTCAACATCCCTGGACTAGCGTCCTACAATGAGCAGTTCTTC. The chain links TRBV6-2 or TRBV6-3 to TRBJ2-1, with 9 positions matching TRBD2. The CDR3 is 18 residues long. Germline CDR1 and CDR2: MNHEY and SVGEGT. After removal of 6 bases from V and 1 base from J, the junction contained 13 bases not matched to a gene.

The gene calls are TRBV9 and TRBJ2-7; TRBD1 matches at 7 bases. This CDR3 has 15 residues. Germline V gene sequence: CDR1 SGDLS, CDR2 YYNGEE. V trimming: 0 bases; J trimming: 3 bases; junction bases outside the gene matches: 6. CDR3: CASSVDGQVDYEQYF. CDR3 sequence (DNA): TGTGCCAGCAGCGTAGACGGACAGGTAGACTACGAGCAGTACTTC.

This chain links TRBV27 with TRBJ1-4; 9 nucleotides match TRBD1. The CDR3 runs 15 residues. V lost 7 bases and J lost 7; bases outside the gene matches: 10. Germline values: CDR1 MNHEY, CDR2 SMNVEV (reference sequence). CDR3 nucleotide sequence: TGTGCCAGCAAGGACGGGGGGACAGGGAGTGAAAAACTGTTTTTT. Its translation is CASKDGGTGSEKLFF.

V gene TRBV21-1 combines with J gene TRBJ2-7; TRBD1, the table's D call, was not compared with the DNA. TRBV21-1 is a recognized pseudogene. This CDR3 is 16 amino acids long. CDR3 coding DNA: TGTGCCAGCAGCACCAAGGACAGGGGGTATATCTACGAGCAGTACTTC. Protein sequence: CASSTKDRGYIYEQYF.

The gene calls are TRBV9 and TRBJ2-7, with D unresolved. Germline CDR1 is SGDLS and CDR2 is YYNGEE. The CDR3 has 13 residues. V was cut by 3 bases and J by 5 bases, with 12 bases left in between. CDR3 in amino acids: CASSAEATDEQYF. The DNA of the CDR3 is TGTGCCAGCAGCGCCGAGGCCACGGACGAGCAGTACTTC.

The CDR3 sequence: CASSVIQSNTGELFF. The CDR3 nucleotides read TGTGCCAGCAGCGTAATCCAGTCGAACACCGGGGAGCTGTTTTTT. V is TRBV9 and J is TRBJ2-2; D gene unclear. Germline lookup yields CDR1 SGDLS and CDR2 YYNGEE. The CDR3 loop spans 15 amino acids. V dropped 1 base and J dropped 0 bases, with 7 bases sitting between them.

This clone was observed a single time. The CDR3 region is CASSEGQGVSGNTIYF. In DNA, the CDR3 is TGTGCCAGCAGCGAGGGACAGGGAGTATCTGGAAACACCATATATTTT. The chain carries TRBV7-2 and TRBJ1-3, with 9 bases that match TRBD1. V lost 5 bases, J lost 1 base, and 6 bases stayed unmatched. CDR1 SGHTA and CDR2 FQGNSA come from the germline V gene. The CDR3 runs 16 residues. Filled out from reference TRBV7-2 and TRBJ1-3, the complete variable domain reads GAGVSQSPSNKVTEKGKDVELRCDPISGHTALYWYRQSLGQGLEFLIYFQGNSAPDKSGLPSDRFSAERTGGSVSTLTIQRTQQEDSAVYLCASSEGQGVSGNTIYFGEGSWLTVV.

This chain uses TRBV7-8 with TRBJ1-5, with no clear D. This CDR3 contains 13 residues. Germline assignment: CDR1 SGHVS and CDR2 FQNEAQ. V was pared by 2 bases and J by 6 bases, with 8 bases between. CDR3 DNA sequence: TGTGCCAGCAGCTTAAGCGGCCTTCAGCCCCAGCATTTT. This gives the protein CASSLSGLQPQHF.

The CDR3 protein is CASSVGRTNFEQYF. The CDR3 DNA reads as TGTGCCAGCAGCGTGGGTAGGACAAACTTCGAGCAGTACTTC. This chain joins TRBV9 and TRBJ2-7, with a tentative D call TRBD1 (5 bases). The CDR3 runs to 14 residues. V gave up 2 bases and J gave up 6 bases, with 15 bases separating them. Germline V CDR1 and CDR2: SGDLS, YYNGEE.

Here the CDR3 DNA reads TGTGCCAGCAGCGTAGGGCAGGGGGCTGGTAATGAGCAGTTCTTC. Amino acid sequence: CASSVGQGAGNEQFF. This rearrangement joins TRBV9 to TRBJ2-1, with 8 bases matching TRBD1. V lost 0 bases, J lost 7 bases, and 6 bases stayed unmatched. The CDR3 covers 15 residues. Germline values: CDR1 SGDLS, CDR2 YYNGEE.

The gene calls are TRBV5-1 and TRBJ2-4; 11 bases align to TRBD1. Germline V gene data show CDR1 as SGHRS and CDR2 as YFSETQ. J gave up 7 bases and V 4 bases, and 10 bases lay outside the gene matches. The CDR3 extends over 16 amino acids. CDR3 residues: CASSPLIGTGGNIQYF. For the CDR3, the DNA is TGCGCCAGCAGCCCACTAATAGGGACAGGGGGGAACATTCAGTACTTC.

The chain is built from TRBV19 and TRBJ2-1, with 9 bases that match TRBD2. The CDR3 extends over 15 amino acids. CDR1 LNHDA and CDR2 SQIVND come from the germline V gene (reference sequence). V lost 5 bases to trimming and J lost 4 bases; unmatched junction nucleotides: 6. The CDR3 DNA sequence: TGTGCCAGTAGTGGCGCTAGCGGGGCATACAATGAGCAGTTCTTC. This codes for CASSGASGAYNEQFF.

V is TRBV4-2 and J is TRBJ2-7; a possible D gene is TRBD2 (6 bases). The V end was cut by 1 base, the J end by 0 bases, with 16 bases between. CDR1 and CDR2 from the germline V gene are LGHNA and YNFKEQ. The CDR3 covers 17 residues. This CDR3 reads CASSQGLGSGSSYEQYF. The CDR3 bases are TGTGCCAGCAGCCAAGGACTGGGTAGCGGTAGCTCCTACGAGCAGTACTTC.

The chain's CDR3 is CASGTSGTVDTQYF. CDR3 DNA sequence: TGCGCCAGCGGGACTAGCGGGACTGTAGATACGCAGTATTTT. V gene TRBV5-1 combines with J gene TRBJ2-3; 13 bases agree with TRBD2. Germline values: CDR1 SGHRS, CDR2 YFSETQ. The CDR3 consists of 14 residues. Trimming at V came to 7 bases and at J to 5 bases, leaving 4 bases not matched to a gene.

CDR3 bases: TGTGCCAGCAGCACGGGTCCCCCCGGCGAGCAGTACTTC. Protein sequence: CASSTGPPGEQYF. V gene TRBV14 combines with J gene TRBJ2-7; D is ambiguous. Between the trimmed V and J ends, which lost 5 bases and 6 bases, there was a span of 14 bases. This CDR3 spans 13 amino acids. In germline, CDR1 is SGHDN, CDR2 FVKESK.

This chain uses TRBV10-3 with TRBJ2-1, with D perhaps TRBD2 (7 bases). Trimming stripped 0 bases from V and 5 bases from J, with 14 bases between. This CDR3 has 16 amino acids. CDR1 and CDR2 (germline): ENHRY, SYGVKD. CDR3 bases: TGTGCCATCAGTGAGTCGGGGGGGCTCAATGACAATGAGCAGTTCTTC. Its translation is CAISESGGLNDNEQFF.

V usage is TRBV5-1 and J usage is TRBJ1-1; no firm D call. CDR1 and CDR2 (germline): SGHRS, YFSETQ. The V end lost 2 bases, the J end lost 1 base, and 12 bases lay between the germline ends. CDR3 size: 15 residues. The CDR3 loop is CASSFFVGGNTEAFF. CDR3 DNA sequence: TGCGCCAGCAGCTTCTTCGTGGGAGGGAACACTGAAGCTTTCTTT.

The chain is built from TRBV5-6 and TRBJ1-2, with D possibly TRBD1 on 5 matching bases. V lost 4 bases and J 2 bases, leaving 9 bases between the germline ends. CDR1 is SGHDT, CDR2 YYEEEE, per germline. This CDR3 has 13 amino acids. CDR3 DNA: TGTGCCAGCAGCCCGGCAGGGAACTATGGCTACACCTTC. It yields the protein CASSPAGNYGYTF.

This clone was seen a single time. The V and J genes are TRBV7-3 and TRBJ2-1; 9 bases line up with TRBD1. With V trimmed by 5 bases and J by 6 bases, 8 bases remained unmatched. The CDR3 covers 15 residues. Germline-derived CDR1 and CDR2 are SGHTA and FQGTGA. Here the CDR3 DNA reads TGTGCCAGCAGCCCCGGACAGGGGATGTCCAATGAGCAGTTCTTC. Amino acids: CASSPGQGMSNEQFF.